The 25 T cell receptor beta chains below come from one sample, sequenced in a study of CD8 T cells in ankylosing spondylitis. TCRdb ran MiXCR on the 5' RACE reads and lists one entry per CDR3 protein. The table includes about 130,000 distinct CDR3 sequences, around 7% detected once. Input material: blood, either unsorted or a sorted T cell fraction (not recorded which). These receptors were obtained from a male donor with ankylosing spondylitis or in good health (not recorded which).

V is TRBV6-5 and J is TRBJ2-7; D remains ambiguous. The germline CDR1 and CDR2 sequences are MNHEY and SVGAGI. Trimming shortened V by 0 bases and J by 0 bases, and 18 bases separated the two germline ends. The CDR3 contains 18 residues. Here the CDR3 DNA reads TGTGCCAGCAGTTACTCGAGTATTGACTGGGCAGACTCCTACGAGCAGTACTTC. This codes for CASSYSSIDWADSYEQYF.

This clonotype was seen ten or more times. V gene TRBV20-1 combines with J gene TRBJ1-5; 7 bases align to TRBD1. V shed 5 bases and J 4 bases; nucleotides not matched to a gene: 11. The CDR3 covers 15 residues. Germline lookup yields CDR1 DFQATT and CDR2 SNEGSKA (reference sequence). The CDR3 DNA reads TGCAGTGCTCAATCCCCAGGGGGGGGGAATCAGCCCCAGCATTTT. This translates into CSAQSPGGGNQPQHF.

This clonotype showed up many times. The germline gene is not matched at one end of the junction; a read error may be the cause. This sequence joins TRBV12-3 or TRBV12-4 and TRBJ2-7; 7 bases fit TRBD1. CDR3 size: 13 residues. For the CDR3, the DNA is TGTGCCAGCAGTTTTTGGGACAGCCTAGCAACTGACTTC. Protein product: CASSFWDSLATDF.

The sample holds many counts of this clonotype. V gene TRBV20-1 combines with J gene TRBJ1-5, with D perhaps TRBD1 (5 bases). Deletions cut 3 bases from V and 1 base from J, with 10 bases between. Germline V CDR1 and CDR2: DFQATT, SNEGSKA (reference sequence). The CDR3 has 14 amino acids. The CDR3 DNA follows: TGCAGTGCTAGGTCAGGGCTGAGCAATCAGCCCCAGCATTTT. This encodes CSARSGLSNQPQHF.

This clonotype has ten or more counts. The chain carries TRBV5-1 and TRBJ2-7; the match to TRBD1 covers 7 bases. This CDR3 comprises 14 residues. Germline values: CDR1 SGHRS, CDR2 YFSETQ. Trimming took 4 bases from V and 2 from J; bases not matched to a gene: 6. DNA of the CDR3: TGCGCCAGCAGCGACCGGGACAGAACCTACGAGCAGTACTTC. Residues: CASSDRDRTYEQYF.

At least ten counts were recorded for this clonotype. The rearrangement uses TRBV27 and TRBJ2-1; unclear D gene. Germline CDR1 is MNHEY and CDR2 is SMNVEV (reference sequence). This CDR3 contains 15 residues. V lost 2 bases, J lost 3 bases, and 11 bases lay in between. For the CDR3, the DNA is TGTGCCAGCAGTTTAAGGCGGTTGTACTACAATGAGCAGTTCTTC. It translates to CASSLRRLYYNEQFF.

This clonotype has ten or more counts. The DNA for the CDR3 is TGTGCCAGCAGCCCGGGACAGGGAGGCAATGAGCAGTTCTTC. Translation: CASSPGQGGNEQFF. The chain links TRBV3-1 to TRBJ2-1; 9 bases are shared with TRBD1. CDR3 size: 14 residues. J lost 6 bases, V lost 4 bases, and 4 bases had no gene match. Germline CDR1 is LGHDT and CDR2 is YNNKEL (reference sequence).

At least ten counts were recorded for this clonotype. J is TRBJ1-2 and V is TRBV5-1; TRBD1 matches 9 bases. CDR1 is SGHRS and CDR2 is YFSETQ in the germline V gene. J lost 8 bases, V lost 1 base, and 6 bases had no gene match. CDR3 size: 14 residues. Written as DNA, the CDR3 is TGCGCCAGCAGCTTGACCACGGGACAGGGCGGCTACACCTTC. Translating it yields CASSLTTGQGGYTF.

The rearrangement uses TRBV19 and TRBJ2-1, with 15 bases lining up with TRBD2. The germline V gene encodes CDR1 LNHDA and CDR2 SQIVND (reference sequence). The CDR3 sequence is 18 residues long. V shed 3 bases, J shed 1 base, and the junction held 4 bases outside the gene matches. CDR3 protein: CASSMGLAGGSSYNEQFF. The CDR3 coding sequence is TGTGCCAGTAGTATGGGACTAGCGGGAGGCTCGTCCTACAATGAGCAGTTCTTC.

At least ten counts were recorded for this clonotype. The chain couples TRBV2 to TRBJ2-2; TRBD1 agrees at 9 bases. J gave up 3 bases and V 5 bases, and 4 bases lay outside the gene matches. This CDR3 has 15 residues. Germline-derived CDR1 and CDR2 are SNHLY and FYNNEI. In nucleotides, the CDR3 is TGTGCCAGCAGTTACAGGGGGCTCGACACCGGGGAGCTGTTTTTT. It is translated as CASSYRGLDTGELFF.

In this sample, this clonotype turned up many times. V is TRBV9 and J is TRBJ2-1; 10 nucleotides match TRBD2. V dropped 3 bases and J dropped 4; count of bases not matched to a gene: 7. Germline assignment: CDR1 SGDLS and CDR2 YYNGEE. The CDR3 is 16 residues long. CDR3 sequence (DNA): TGTGCCAGCAGCGGGGGAGCGGGAGGGTTTTACAATGAGCAGTTCTTC. The encoded protein is CASSGGAGGFYNEQFF.

Ten or more counts support this clonotype. This chain links TRBV29-1 with TRBJ2-3; the match to TRBD2 covers 7 bases. CDR1 is SQVTM, CDR2 ANQGSEA, per germline. The V and J ends lost 6 bases and 3 bases, in that order; junction bases with no gene match: 9. The CDR3 spans 14 residues. CDR3 loop: CSVPAGGTTDTQYF. In nucleotides, the CDR3 is TGCAGCGTCCCAGCCGGGGGGACGACAGATACGCAGTATTTT.

This clonotype came up many times. The gene calls are TRBV20-1 and TRBJ1-2; no definite D call. The V gene lost 4 bases and the J gene lost 4 bases, with 10 bases spanning the gap. The CDR3 runs to 12 residues. Germline V CDR1 and CDR2: DFQATT, SNEGSKA (reference sequence). In nucleotides, the CDR3 is TGCAGTGCTATCCCGGAATCCTATGGCTACACCTTC. This gives the protein CSAIPESYGYTF.

V gene TRBV9 combines with J gene TRBJ2-2; the match to TRBD1 covers 8 bases. The CDR3 has 15 residues. CDR1 is SGDLS and CDR2 is YYNGEE in the germline V gene. The trim removed 4 bases at V and 1 base at J, leaving 3 bases unmatched. The CDR3 here is CASSQTGVNTGELFF. For the CDR3, the DNA is TGTGCCAGCAGCCAGACAGGGGTGAACACCGGGGAGCTGTTTTTT.

This clonotype was seen repeatedly, ten times or more. The V gene is TRBV5-1, the J gene TRBJ2-1; 10 bases match TRBD2. CDR1 is SGHRS, CDR2 YFSETQ, per germline. CDR3 length: 16 residues. J gave up 4 bases and V 2 bases, and 6 bases lay outside the gene matches. CDR3 DNA sequence: TGCGCCAGCAGCTTACAGCGGGAGGGCCCATACAATGAGCAGTTCTTC. Translated, it gives CASSLQREGPYNEQFF.

At least ten counts were recorded for this clonotype. DNA of the CDR3: TGTGCCAGCAGCTTGGGACAGGGACACTATGGCTACACCTTC. It is translated as CASSLGQGHYGYTF. The chain links TRBV7-9 to TRBJ1-2, with 9 bases lining up with TRBD1. V dropped 3 bases and J dropped 3; count of bases not matched to a gene: 2. The germline V gene has CDR1 SEHNR and CDR2 FQNEAQ (reference sequence). The CDR3 runs to 14 residues.

At least ten counts were recorded for this clonotype. J is TRBJ2-7 and V is TRBV12-3 or TRBV12-4; D ambiguous. With 1 base removed from V and 1 base from J, the gap between germline ends came to 11 bases. The CDR3 spans 15 residues. The CDR3 is CASSLDWVTSYEQYF. CDR3 sequence (DNA): TGTGCCAGCAGTTTAGACTGGGTGACTTCCTACGAGCAGTACTTC.

Many counts were recorded for this clonotype. The chain has TRBV20-1 and TRBJ2-7; 9 bases match TRBD1. CDR1 is DFQATT, CDR2 SNEGSKA, per germline (reference sequence). The CDR3 runs to 15 residues. With V trimmed by 0 bases and J by 0 bases, 3 bases remained unmatched. CDR3 sequence: CSAREQGATSYEQYF. The CDR3 DNA sequence: TGCAGTGCTAGAGAACAGGGGGCAACCTCCTACGAGCAGTACTTC.

The V call is TRBV25-1, the J call TRBJ2-6, with D perhaps TRBD2 (5 bases). The CDR3 is 14 amino acids. The V and J ends lost 6 bases and 2 bases respectively, with 8 bases between them. Germline V CDR1 and CDR2: MGHDK, SYGVNS. The CDR3 DNA reads as TGTGCCAGCAGCGGGGTAGCTGGGGCCAACGTCCTGACTTTC. It codes for CASSGVAGANVLTF.

This clonotype has a count of ten or more. The gene calls are TRBV7-3 and TRBJ2-2; TRBD2 matches 9 bases. CDR1 is SGHTA, CDR2 FQGTGA, per germline. The CDR3 is 17 residues long. V lost 3 bases to trimming and J lost 1 base; unmatched junction nucleotides: 6. This CDR3 reads CASSFPAGGRNTGELFF. CDR3 DNA sequence: TGTGCCAGCAGCTTCCCTGCGGGGGGGAGGAACACCGGGGAGCTGTTTTTT.

This clonotype has ten or more counts. The chain uses TRBV12-3 or TRBV12-4 and TRBJ2-6; 8 bases line up with TRBD2. Losses at the gene ends were 6 bases for V and 4 bases for J; bases not matched to a gene: 2. This CDR3 spans 14 amino acids. CDR3 nucleotide sequence: TGTGCCAGCAGCGGGACTAGGGGGGCCAACGTCCTGACTTTC. This gives the protein CASSGTRGANVLTF.

The V call is TRBV6-1, the J call TRBJ2-3; D might be TRBD1 (5 bases). This CDR3 is built from 14 residues. Germline V gene lookup returns CDR1 MNHNS and CDR2 SASEGT. The V gene lost 7 bases and the J gene lost 2 bases, with 13 bases spanning the gap. The CDR3 DNA reads as TGTGCCAGCACTGGCAGGGCCTTCACAGATACGCAGTATTTT. Protein product: CASTGRAFTDTQYF.

This clonotype was found many times. The chain couples TRBV5-1 to TRBJ2-5; D unresolved. The CDR3 is 11 residues long. V was trimmed by 8 bases and J by 5 bases, leaving 10 bases between them. Germline assignment: CDR1 SGHRS and CDR2 YFSETQ. The CDR3 nucleotides are TGCGCCAGTAAAGACGCGGAGACCCAGTACTTC. Translating gives CASKDAETQYF.

This clonotype was counted a few times. The CDR3 is CASSLGRTGTYNEQFF. CDR3 DNA: TGTGCCAGCAGCTTGGGGCGGACAGGGACCTACAATGAGCAGTTCTTC. The V gene is TRBV5-5, the J gene TRBJ2-1, with 8 nucleotides matching TRBD1. Germline CDR1 is SGHKS and CDR2 is YYEKEE (reference sequence). V trimming: 0 bases; J trimming: 2 bases; junction bases outside the gene matches: 4. CDR3 size: 16 residues.

This clonotype was detected ten times or more. The chain has TRBV18 and TRBJ2-7; the D call may be TRBD1 or TRBD2 (5 bases each). The germline V gene encodes CDR1 KGHSH and CDR2 LQKENI. The V end was cut by 3 bases, the J end by 3 bases, with 12 bases between. The CDR3 loop spans 14 amino acids. The CDR3 spells CASSPGEIYYEQYF. For the CDR3, the DNA is TGTGCCAGCTCACCGGGGGAAATATACTACGAGCAGTACTTC.